Below, 23 T cell receptor beta chains from the same sample are listed, as sequenced in a study of blood T cell repertoires in COVID-19. The repertoire was sequenced with immunoSEQ multiplex PCR; TCRdb's copy has only in-frame clones and lacks some. The sample consists of more than 100,000 clones, about 78% of them appearing once. The material sequenced was peripheral blood. Receptors originate from a man between 65 and 85 years old with acute or convalescent COVID-19.

The chain couples TRBV7-9 to TRBJ1-2; D gene ambiguous. Germline V gene sequence: CDR1 SEHNR, CDR2 FQNEAQ (reference sequence). The CDR3 is 15 amino acids. V lost 5 bases and J 0 bases, leaving 13 bases between the germline ends. The DNA of the CDR3 is TGTGCCAGCAGCCCTCGGGAGGCCACTAACTATGGCTACACCTTC. The encoded protein is CASSPREATNYGYTF.

The J gene is TRBJ2-1, the V gene TRBV9; 8 bases are a match to TRBD2. J was trimmed by 0 bases and V by 1 base; bases with no gene match: 3. The germline gives CDR1 SGDLS, CDR2 YYNGEE. The CDR3 runs 16 residues. The CDR3 coding sequence is TGTGCCAGCAGCGTATTAGCGGGGCTCTCCTACAATGAGCAGTTCTTC. Its translation: CASSVLAGLSYNEQFF.

The chain is built from TRBV2 and TRBJ2-3; no reliable D call. This CDR3 spans 14 amino acids. In germline, CDR1 is SNHLY, CDR2 FYNNEI. Trimming took 3 bases from V and 0 from J, leaving 7 bases between them. CDR3 nucleotide sequence: TGTGCCAGCAGTGAGAACCTAAGCACAGATACGCAGTATTTT. It is translated as CASSENLSTDTQYF.

The gene calls are TRBV10-3 and TRBJ1-1, with D perhaps matching TRBD1 (6 bases). Trimming shortened V by 5 bases and J by 1 base, and 11 bases separated the two germline ends. Germline V CDR1 and CDR2: ENHRY, SYGVKD. This CDR3 is 14 amino acids long. The CDR3: CAISLGQRNTEAFF. The DNA of the CDR3 is TGTGCCATCAGTCTCGGACAGCGGAACACTGAAGCTTTCTTT.

This sequence joins TRBV4-1 and TRBJ2-3, with 9 nucleotides matching TRBD2. Germline CDR1 and CDR2: MGHRA and YSYEKL. Trimming cost V 6 bases and J 3 bases; bases outside gene matches: 13. The CDR3 covers 17 residues. CDR3 sequence: CASRPGLARIETDTQYF. The DNA for the CDR3 is TGCGCCAGCAGACCCGGACTAGCGAGAATTGAGACAGATACGCAGTATTTT.

CDR3 in DNA: TGTGCCAGCAGCCTCACAGGGAATCAGCCCCAGCATTTT. It encodes CASSLTGNQPQHF. The rearrangement links TRBV9 to TRBJ1-5; D is perhaps TRBD1 (6 bases). Germline lookup yields CDR1 SGDLS and CDR2 YYNGEE. The CDR3 runs 13 residues. Trimming took 4 bases from V and 4 from J, leaving 9 bases between them. The whole variable domain, remainder taken from reference TRBV9 and TRBJ1-5, is DSGVTQTPKHLITATGQRVTLRCSPRSGDLSVYWYQQSLDQGLQFLIQYYNGEERAKGNILERFSAQQFPDLHSELNLSSLELGDSALYFCASSLTGNQPQHFGDGTRLSIL.

The V and J genes are TRBV5-1 and TRBJ2-7; no clear D. In germline, CDR1 is SGHRS, CDR2 YFSETQ. The CDR3 contains 14 residues. Trimming took 0 bases from V and 6 from J, leaving 13 bases between them. Here the CDR3 reads CASSLGARSGEQYF. For the CDR3, the DNA is TGCGCCAGCAGCTTGGGGGCCAGGTCTGGCGAGCAGTACTTC.

The chain carries TRBV5-6 and TRBJ1-2; the match to TRBD1 covers 9 bases. The germline V gene has CDR1 SGHDT and CDR2 YYEEEE. The V segment lost 7 bases and the J segment 8 bases; nucleotides outside the gene matches: 15. This CDR3 region has 15 residues. The CDR3 region is CASVTGGALRGGYTF. The CDR3 DNA is TGTGCCAGCGTCACAGGGGGCGCCCTAAGGGGGGGCTACACCTTC.

The V call is TRBV27, the J call TRBJ2-7; 9 positions match TRBD1. Germline values: CDR1 MNHEY, CDR2 SMNVEV (reference sequence). V dropped 4 bases and J dropped 12; count of bases not matched to a gene: 13. The CDR3 extends over 14 amino acids. In DNA form, the CDR3 reads TGTGCCAGCAGTTCTTGGACAGGGGAGAAGGGTTTGTACTTC. The encoded protein is CASSSWTGEKGLYF.

This clone appeared once. The genes are TRBV7-2 and TRBJ2-5, with 8 bases matching TRBD2. Germline V lookup: CDR1 SGHTA, CDR2 FQGNSA. This CDR3 has 16 amino acids. V trimming: 5 bases; J trimming: 5 bases; junction bases outside the gene matches: 13. This CDR3 reads CASSDLRGGPGETQYF. CDR3 DNA: TGTGCCAGCAGCGACCTTCGGGGGGGGCCAGGGGAGACCCAGTACTTC.

The V and J genes are TRBV5-4 and TRBJ1-6; possibly TRBD1 for D (5 bases). The germline V gene has CDR1 SGHNT and CDR2 YYREEE (reference sequence). The CDR3 length is 16 residues. The germline V and J ends were trimmed by 4 bases and 8 bases, with 19 bases remaining between them. As DNA, the CDR3 is TGTGCCAGCAGCCCCCCGCTGGGGGGAGGGGATTCACCCCTCCACTTT. Translated: CASSPPLGGGDSPLHF.

The chain has TRBV7-2 and TRBJ2-1, with a possible D match to TRBD2 (5 bases). V dropped 2 bases and J dropped 6 bases, with 11 bases sitting between them. Germline V CDR1 and CDR2: SGHTA, FQGNSA. CDR3 length: 14 amino acids. As DNA, the CDR3 is TGTGCCAGCAGCTTAAATAGACTATCCAATGAGCAGTTCTTC. This translates into CASSLNRLSNEQFF.

This clone turned up a few times. The V gene is TRBV5-6, the J gene TRBJ2-7, with D possibly matching TRBD2 (6 bases). V was trimmed by 3 bases and J by 4 bases, leaving 14 bases between them. The germline V gene has CDR1 SGHDT and CDR2 YYEEEE. There are 14 residues in the CDR3. CDR3 bases: TGTGCCAGCAGCTGGAGGGCAGCTGGTTACGAGCAGTACTTC. It specifies CASSWRAAGYEQYF.

The chain employs TRBV4-1 and TRBJ1-1; weak D call: TRBD1 (5 bases). Germline CDR1 MGHRA, CDR2 YSYEKL. The CDR3 is 14 amino acids. Trimming left V 0 bases short and J 1 base short, with 6 bases between. The CDR3 loop reads CASSQDRGNTEAFF. The CDR3 region has the DNA TGCGCCAGCAGCCAAGATAGGGGGAACACTGAAGCTTTCTTT.

The V and J genes are TRBV4-3 and TRBJ1-5; 10 positions match TRBD1. After removal of 0 bases from V and 2 bases from J, the junction contained 10 bases not matched to a gene. This CDR3 comprises 19 residues. Germline V gene data show CDR1 as LGHNA and CDR2 as YSLEER. Here the CDR3 reads CASSQDLGTGDFGNQPQHF. The CDR3 nucleotides are TGCGCCAGCAGCCAAGATCTTGGGACAGGGGATTTTGGCAATCAGCCCCAGCATTTT.

This clone was detected only a few times. The rearrangement links TRBV10-3 to TRBJ2-7, with 7 bases that match TRBD2. Losses at the gene ends were 4 bases for V and 6 bases for J; bases not matched to a gene: 9. The germline V gene has CDR1 ENHRY and CDR2 SYGVKD. The CDR3 length is 14 residues. The CDR3 protein is CAISGGLTTTEQYF. For the CDR3, the DNA is TGTGCCATCAGTGGGGGACTAACGACCACCGAGCAGTACTTC.

The chain uses TRBV6-5 and TRBJ2-5; 12 bases map to TRBD1. After removal of 5 bases from V and 5 bases from J, the junction contained 3 bases not matched to a gene. This CDR3 region has 14 residues. Germline V lookup: CDR1 MNHEY, CDR2 SVGAGI. In DNA, the CDR3 is TGTGCCAGCAGTCGGGACAGGGGGCACGAGACCCAGTACTTC. This translates into CASSRDRGHETQYF.

This sequence joins TRBV30 and TRBJ1-6; D gene uncertain. The V and J ends lost 1 base and 17 bases respectively, with 21 bases between them. Germline V gives CDR1 GTSNPN, CDR2 SVGIG (reference sequence). The CDR3 has 14 residues. CDR3: CAWSGHGFHNFIHF. The CDR3 DNA is TGTGCCTGGAGTGGACACGGTTTTCATAACTTCATCCACTTT.

The chain joins TRBV24-1 to TRBJ1-1; D unclear. Germline CDR1 and CDR2: KGHDR and SFDVKD. The germline V and J ends were trimmed by 2 bases and 1 base, with 4 bases remaining between them. The CDR3 consists of 13 residues. The CDR3 loop reads CATSDSKNTEAFF. CDR3 in DNA: TGTGCCACCAGTGATTCCAAGAACACTGAAGCTTTCTTT.

This clone was counted a few times. J is TRBJ1-1 and V is TRBV5-1; a weak D match, TRBD1 (6 bases). V was shortened by 3 bases and J by 7 bases, with 10 bases between the two germline ends. CDR1 SGHRS and CDR2 YFSETQ come from the germline V gene. The CDR3 totals 12 residues. The CDR3 here is CASSSQGIEAFF. The CDR3 nucleotides read TGCGCCAGCAGCTCGCAGGGGATTGAAGCTTTCTTT.

This chain joins TRBV6-4 and TRBJ1-2; TRBD1 matches 10 bases. Looked up from germline, CDR1 is MRHNA and CDR2 is SNTAGT. V lost 9 bases to trimming and J lost 3 bases; unmatched junction nucleotides: 10. This CDR3 is 15 amino acids long. The CDR3 nucleotides read TGTGCCAGGATATTGGGACAGGGGATTGACTATGGCTACACCTTC. Translating gives CARILGQGIDYGYTF.

The table lists this clone with a few counts. The chain links TRBV3-1 (or the pseudogene TRBV3-2) to TRBJ2-5; D possibly corresponds to TRBD2 (5 bases). The CDR3 loop spans 14 amino acids. V dropped 6 bases and J dropped 3 bases, with 14 bases sitting between them. CDR1 LGHDT and CDR2 YNNKEL come from the germline V gene (reference sequence). The CDR3 sequence: CASSRMSGEETQYF. CDR3 sequence (DNA): TGTGCCAGCAGTCGAATGTCCGGGGAAGAGACCCAGTACTTC.

The chain joins TRBV7-9 to TRBJ2-1; weak D call: TRBD1 (5 bases). The V gene lost 2 bases and the J gene lost 8 bases, with 10 bases spanning the gap. This CDR3 comprises 13 residues. Germline-derived CDR1 and CDR2 are SEHNR and FQNEAQ (reference sequence). The chain's CDR3 is CASSLQGKDEQFF. Here the CDR3 DNA reads TGTGCCAGCAGCTTACAGGGTAAGGATGAGCAGTTCTTC.